The clone carrying this T cell receptor (beta chain) has only a few counts. Its antigen is not known. These data come from a study of cytomegalovirus exposure and HLA in healthy donors. CDR3 length: 14 amino acids. Germline values: CDR1 MNHNY, CDR2 SVGAGI (reference sequence). V dropped 8 bases and J dropped 1 base, with 14 bases sitting between them. General study findings and limits: Within a later analysis, the majority of CMV-associated TCR beta chains appeared HLA-restricted. Confirmation in vitro established that a few CMV-associated chains were specific for CMV antigens. Analyzed later, association rates of TCRs varied across HLA loci, with DRB1 most and HLA-C fewest. According to a later analysis, donors in an Asian-associated ancestry cluster reportedly had fewer N-insertions than the roughly 630-donor mean.

Primers: 60 Vbeta forward and 13 Jbeta reverse. TCRdb keeps only in-frame clones here, not all; method: immunoSEQ multiplex PCR. The sample lists 200,000 or so clones, approximately 78% occurring once. The receptor was isolated from a woman younger than 30 in good health and CMV-seronegative. The chain carries TRBV6-6 and TRBJ1-1, with D perhaps matching TRBD1 (6 bases). The sample consisted of PBMCs. CDR3 residues: CASSYGTSNTEAFF. As DNA, the CDR3 is TGTGCCAGCTCTTACGGGACATCGAACACTGAAGCTTTCTTT.